This TCR beta chain is from a study of blood T cell repertoires in COVID-19. Study information: Sample material is recorded as cDNA or gDNA derived from T cells, B-cell-depleted T cells, or PBMCs.

Method: immunoSEQ multiplex PCR; TCRdb's copy keeps in-frame clones and lacks some. In the table there are under 300,000 clones, roughly 87% of which are singletons. CDR3 size: 15 residues. Germline values: CDR1 MDHEN, CDR2 SYDVKM. Trimming at V came to 5 bases and at J to 0 bases, leaving 5 bases not matched to a gene. The cohort comprised adults aged about 18 to 100 years residing in approximately 25 US areas. Clinical history as reported by participants underpinned cohort assignment. The sequenced material came from PBMCs or T cells enriched from blood (not recorded which). This receptor was taken from a woman in her twenties or thirties with acute COVID-19. The chain recombines TRBV28 with TRBJ2-7, with 9 bases aligning to TRBD2. The CDR3 DNA is TGTGCCAGCAGTATGCTAGCGGGGATCTCCTACGAGCAGTACTTC. It yields the protein CASSMLAGISYEQYF.